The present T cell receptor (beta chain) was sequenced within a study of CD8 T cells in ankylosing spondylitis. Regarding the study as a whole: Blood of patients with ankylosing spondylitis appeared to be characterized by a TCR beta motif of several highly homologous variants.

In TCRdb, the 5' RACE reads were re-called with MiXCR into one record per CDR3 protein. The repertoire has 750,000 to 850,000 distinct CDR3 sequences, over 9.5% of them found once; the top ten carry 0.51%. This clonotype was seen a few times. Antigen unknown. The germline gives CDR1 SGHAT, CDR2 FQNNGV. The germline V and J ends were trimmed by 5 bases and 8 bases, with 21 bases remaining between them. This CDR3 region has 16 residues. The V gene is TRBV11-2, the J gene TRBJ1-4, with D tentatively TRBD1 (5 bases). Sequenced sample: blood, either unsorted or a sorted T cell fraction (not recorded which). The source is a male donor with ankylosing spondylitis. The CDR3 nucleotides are TGTGCCAGCAGCGCCCTCGTTCTGGGGGTTCGGGAAAAACTGTTTTTT. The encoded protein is CASSALVLGVREKLFF.